This record covers a single T cell receptor (beta chain). Its antigen is still unknown. The data are from a study of cytomegalovirus exposure and HLA in healthy donors. The germline V gene encodes CDR1 SGHNT and CDR2 YYREEE (reference sequence). Trimming took 1 base from V and 7 from J; bases not matched to a gene: 4. This CDR3 spans 13 amino acids. General study results and limits: Within the data, a cluster of highly shared sequence variants was likely a sequencing artifact.

60 Vbeta and 13 Jbeta primers were used in PCR. Methods used by the authors: Unique TCR beta chains totaled some 78 million in a later count, with roughly 11 million of them shared. Clones were read by immunoSEQ multiplex PCR, and TCRdb kept only the in-frame ones, dropping some. Clone size and V and J calls were adopted from that table, with D and trimming inferred from the DNA. The repertoire holds 200,000 to 250,000 clones, with about 75% as singletons. The receptor's source is a woman between 25 and 40 years old in good health and CMV-seronegative. The specimen sequenced was PBMCs. The chain is built from TRBV5-4 and TRBJ2-7, with 8 bases fitting TRBD2. CDR3 residues: CASSLMPGGEQYF. Here the CDR3 DNA reads TGTGCCAGCAGCTTGATGCCGGGGGGGGAGCAGTACTTC. Supplemented by reference TRBV5-4 and TRBJ2-7, the full variable domain reads ETGVTQSPTHLIKTRGQQVTLRCSSQSGHNTVSWYQQALGQGPQFIFQYYREEENGRGNFPPRFSGLQFPNYSSELNVNALELDDSALYLCASSLMPGGEQYFGPGTRLTVT.